This T cell receptor beta chain was profiled in a study of chemoradiotherapy in HPV16-positive cancers. Whole-study findings and limits: In HPV16-positive patients, HPV-responsive T-cell expansion tracked better recurrence-free survival.

The data were produced by immunoSEQ multiplex PCR, yet TCRdb's version contains in-frame clones alone and is incomplete. Among roughly 32,000 clones listed, approximately 90% were seen once. Remarks on this clone: Its antigen is not known.

Germline V gives CDR1 GTSNPN, CDR2 SVGIG (reference sequence). With 0 bases clipped from V and 0 bases from J, the junction kept 7 bases outside the gene matches. This CDR3 region has 17 residues. This receptor was taken from a human donor with HPV-associated anogenital cancer. This specimen consisted of blood, obtained from a patient who underwent chemoradiotherapy. This sequence joins TRBV30 and TRBJ2-7, with TRBD2 identical over 11 bases. The CDR3 coding sequence is TGTGCCTGGAGTGTAGGGAGACTAGCGGGGACCTCCTACGAGCAGTACTTC. Protein product: CAWSVGRLAGTSYEQYF.